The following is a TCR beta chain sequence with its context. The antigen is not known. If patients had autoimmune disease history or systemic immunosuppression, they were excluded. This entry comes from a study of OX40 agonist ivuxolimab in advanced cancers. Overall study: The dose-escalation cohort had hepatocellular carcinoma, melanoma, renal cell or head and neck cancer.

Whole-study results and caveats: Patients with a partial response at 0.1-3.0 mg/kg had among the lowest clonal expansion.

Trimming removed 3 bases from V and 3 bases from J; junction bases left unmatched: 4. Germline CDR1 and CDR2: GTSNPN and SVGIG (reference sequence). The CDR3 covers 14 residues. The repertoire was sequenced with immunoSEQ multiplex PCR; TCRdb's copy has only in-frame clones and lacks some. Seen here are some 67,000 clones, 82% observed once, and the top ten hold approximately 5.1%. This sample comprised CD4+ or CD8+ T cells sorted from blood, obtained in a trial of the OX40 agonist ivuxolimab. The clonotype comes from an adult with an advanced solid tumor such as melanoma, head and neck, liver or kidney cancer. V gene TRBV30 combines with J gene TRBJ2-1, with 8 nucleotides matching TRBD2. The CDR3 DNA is TGTGCCTGGAGCCAGACTAGCGTCTACAATGAGCAGTTCTTC. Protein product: CAWSQTSVYNEQFF.